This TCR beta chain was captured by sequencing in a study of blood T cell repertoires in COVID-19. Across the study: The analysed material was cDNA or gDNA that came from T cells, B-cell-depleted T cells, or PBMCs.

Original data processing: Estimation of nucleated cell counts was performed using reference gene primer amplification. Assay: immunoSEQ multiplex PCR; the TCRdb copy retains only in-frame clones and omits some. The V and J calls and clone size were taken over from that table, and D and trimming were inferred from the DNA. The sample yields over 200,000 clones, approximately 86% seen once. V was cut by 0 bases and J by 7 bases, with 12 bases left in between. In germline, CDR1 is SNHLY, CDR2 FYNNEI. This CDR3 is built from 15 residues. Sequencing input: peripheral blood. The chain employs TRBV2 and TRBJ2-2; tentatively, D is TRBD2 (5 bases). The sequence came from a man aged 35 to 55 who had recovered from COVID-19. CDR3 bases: TGTGCCAGCAGTGAAGCGCTTCGGGGAAGCGGGGAGCTGTTTTTT. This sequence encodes CASSEALRGSGELFF.